This T cell receptor beta chain was observed in a study of cytomegalovirus exposure and HLA in healthy donors. On the study more broadly: For the roughly 400 genotyped donors, about 79% fell within the Caucasian-associated ancestry cluster. Study-wide results and caveats: The classifier reportedly diagnosed cytomegalovirus status with high specificity and sensitivity.

It was with 60 Vbeta and 13 Jbeta primers that the PCR ran. The data were produced by immunoSEQ multiplex PCR, yet TCRdb's version contains in-frame clones alone and is incomplete. The sample consists of about 31,000 clones, more than 60% of them appearing once. A remark on this clone: Its cognate antigen is unknown.

Per the germline V gene, CDR1 is MDHEN and CDR2 is SYDVKM. The length of the CDR3 is 12 residues. V was trimmed by 7 bases and J by 4 bases, leaving 10 bases between them. Sequenced input: PBMCs. This TCR came from a man aged 45-60 years in good health and CMV-seropositive. This rearrangement joins TRBV28 to TRBJ1-2; D perhaps matches TRBD1 (6 bases). CDR3 in amino acids: CASIQGGYGYTF. The CDR3 DNA reads TGTGCCAGCATACAGGGTGGCTATGGCTACACCTTC.